The 15 T cell receptor beta chains below come from one sample, sequenced in a study of cytomegalovirus exposure and HLA in healthy donors. TCRdb's copy holds only in-frame clones and misses some; the assay was immunoSEQ multiplex PCR. This sample has about 55,000 clones, with about nine tenths found just once. The sample consisted of PBMCs. The receptors come from a man in his late teens or twenties in good health and CMV-seronegative.

The chain uses TRBV13 and TRBJ2-7; the match to TRBD1 covers 8 bases. V was clipped by 2 bases and J by 4 bases; unmatched bases: 4. From germline, CDR1 is PRHDT and CDR2 FYEKMQ (reference sequence). The CDR3 is 14 residues long. The CDR3: CASSLSGQGYEQYF. As DNA, the CDR3 is TGTGCCAGCAGCTTAAGTGGACAGGGATACGAGCAGTACTTC.

V gene TRBV6-1 combines with J gene TRBJ1-2, with TRBD1 as a possible D gene (6 bases). This CDR3 has 10 amino acids. Trimming shortened V by 5 bases and J by 13 bases, and 11 bases separated the two germline ends. Germline CDR1 and CDR2: MNHNS and SASEGT. The CDR3 region is CASSRAGVTF. DNA for the CDR3: TGTGCCAGCAGTAGGGCAGGGGTCACCTTC.

The chain is built from TRBV5-4 and TRBJ2-5; 7 positions match TRBD1. The CDR3 sequence is 13 residues long. Germline-derived CDR1 and CDR2 are SGHNT and YYREEE (reference sequence). The V and J ends lost 4 bases and 4 bases, in that order; junction bases with no gene match: 4. Here the CDR3 reads CASSPAGGETQYF. CDR3 nucleotides: TGTGCCAGCAGCCCGGCAGGGGGAGAGACCCAGTACTTC. Drawing the rest from reference TRBV5-4 and TRBJ2-5, the complete variable domain is ETGVTQSPTHLIKTRGQQVTLRCSSQSGHNTVSWYQQALGQGPQFIFQYYREEENGRGNFPPRFSGLQFPNYSSELNVNALELDDSALYLCASSPAGGETQYFGPGTRLLVL.

This chain joins TRBV29-1 and TRBJ1-4, with 9 bases lining up with TRBD1. The CDR3 is made up of 15 amino acids. V was clipped by 7 bases and J by 0 bases; unmatched bases: 6. Germline V gives CDR1 SQVTM, CDR2 ANQGSEA. Here the CDR3 reads CSAGGQGATNEKLFF. The CDR3 nucleotides read TGCAGCGCCGGGGGACAGGGCGCAACTAATGAAAAACTGTTTTTT.

In DNA, the CDR3 is TGTGCCAGCAGCCCAGGGACAGGGGGCACTGAAGCTTTCTTT. Amino acids: CASSPGTGGTEAFF. This chain links TRBV7-6 with TRBJ1-1; 11 nucleotides match TRBD1. V shed 5 bases and J 4 bases; nucleotides not matched to a gene: 3. CDR1 and CDR2 (germline): SGHVS, FNYEAQ. This CDR3 contains 14 residues.

This chain uses TRBV19 with TRBJ2-6; 12 nucleotides agree with TRBD2. CDR3 length: 18 amino acids. The V segment lost 2 bases and the J segment 1 base; nucleotides outside the gene matches: 3. CDR1 is LNHDA, CDR2 SQIVND, per germline (reference sequence). CDR3 sequence reads: CASSIRLAGESGANVLTF. CDR3 sequence (DNA): TGTGCCAGTAGTATAAGACTAGCGGGAGAATCTGGGGCCAACGTCCTGACTTTC.

The chain uses TRBV10-1 and TRBJ2-2; possible D gene TRBD2, 5 bases. The CDR3 loop spans 18 amino acids. V was trimmed by 6 bases and J by 5 bases, leaving 25 bases between them. CDR1 and CDR2 (germline): WNHNN, SYGVQD (reference sequence). CDR3 coding DNA: TGCGCCAGCAGAGGCCGTCAAACAGAGCCCGGACTGACCGGGGAGCTGTTTTTT. Translation gives CASRGRQTEPGLTGELFF.

In this sample, this clone turned up a few times. The chain combines TRBV5-1 with TRBJ2-1; D might be TRBD2 (5 bases). The CDR3 has 15 residues. V shed 7 bases and J shed 1 base, with 15 bases lying between them. CDR1 SGHRS and CDR2 YFSETQ come from the germline V gene. The CDR3 protein is CASFSGFESYNEQFF. CDR3 nucleotides: TGCGCCAGCTTCTCGGGGTTCGAGTCCTACAATGAGCAGTTCTTC.

The V gene is TRBV29-1, the J gene TRBJ1-2; the D is unclear. V was clipped by 7 bases and J by 8 bases, with 17 bases between them. CDR3 length: 12 residues. Germline CDR1 is SQVTM and CDR2 is ANQGSEA. The CDR3: CSAQTGGRGYTF. The CDR3 nucleotides are TGCAGCGCCCAAACGGGAGGAAGGGGCTACACCTTC.

The J gene is TRBJ1-4, the V gene TRBV7-9, with 8 nucleotides matching TRBD1. Germline values: CDR1 SEHNR, CDR2 FQNEAQ (reference sequence). The junction had 6 bases not matched to a gene; V was cut back by 5 bases and J by 4 bases. The CDR3 runs 15 residues. In nucleotides, the CDR3 is TGTGCCAGCAGCCTCGGACAGGGAGGTAATGAAAAACTGTTTTTT. It specifies CASSLGQGGNEKLFF.

The chain uses TRBV14 and TRBJ1-5, with D perhaps matching TRBD1 (6 bases). CDR3 length equals 17 residues. Per germline, CDR1 SGHDN and CDR2 FVKESK. Trimming shortened V by 10 bases and J by 2 bases, and 24 bases separated the two germline ends. The CDR3 protein is CATKPGTQVGGNQPQHF. The CDR3 DNA is TGTGCCACCAAACCCGGGACACAAGTCGGAGGCAATCAGCCCCAGCATTTT.

The V call is TRBV2, the J call TRBJ1-5; the D is unclear. Trimming took off 3 bases at V and 1 base at J, with 7 bases between the two ends. CDR3 size: 14 residues. Germline CDR1 is SNHLY and CDR2 is FYNNEI. The CDR3 region is CASSDRSSNQPQHF. The CDR3 DNA reads as TGTGCCAGCAGTGACAGGTCCAGCAATCAGCCCCAGCATTTT.

The J gene is TRBJ1-2, the V gene TRBV7-2; TRBD1 aligns across 10 bases. Germline trimming cut 5 bases from V and 6 bases from J; bases unmatched to any gene: 6. Per germline, CDR1 SGHTA and CDR2 FQGNSA. The CDR3 is made up of 14 amino acids. This chain's CDR3 is CASSRYGTGDGYTF. The CDR3, as DNA: TGTGCCAGCAGCCGGTATGGGACAGGGGATGGCTACACCTTC.

The CDR3 coding sequence is TGTGCCAGCAGCTTAGGAGGGGCCACAGATACGCAGTATTTT. Protein sequence: CASSLGGATDTQYF. The rearrangement links TRBV7-3 to TRBJ2-3; a weak D match, TRBD2 (6 bases). V was shortened by 2 bases and J by 2 bases, with 8 bases between the two germline ends. The CDR3 covers 14 residues. Germline-derived CDR1 and CDR2 are SGHTA and FQGTGA.

This clone was seen only once. The chain combines TRBV29-1 with TRBJ2-5; D is unresolved. CDR3 length equals 16 residues. Per germline, CDR1 SQVTM and CDR2 ANQGSEA. Trimming removed 7 bases at V and 5 bases at J, with 26 bases between. The CDR3: CSATTPNMVDWETQYF. The CDR3 bases are TGCAGCGCCACAACTCCGAATATGGTAGACTGGGAGACCCAGTACTTC.